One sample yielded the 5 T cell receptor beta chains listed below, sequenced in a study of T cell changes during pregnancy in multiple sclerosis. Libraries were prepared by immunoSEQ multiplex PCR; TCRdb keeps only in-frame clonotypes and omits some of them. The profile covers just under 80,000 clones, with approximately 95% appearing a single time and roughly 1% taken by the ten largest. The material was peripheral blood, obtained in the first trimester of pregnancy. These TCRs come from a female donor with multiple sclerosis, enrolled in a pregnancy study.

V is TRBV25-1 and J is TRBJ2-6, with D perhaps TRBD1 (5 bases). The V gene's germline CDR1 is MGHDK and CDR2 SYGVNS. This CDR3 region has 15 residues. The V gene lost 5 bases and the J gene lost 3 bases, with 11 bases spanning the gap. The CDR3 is CASSTPGRGANVLTF. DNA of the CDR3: TGTGCCAGCAGTACTCCAGGGCGTGGGGCCAACGTCCTGACTTTC.

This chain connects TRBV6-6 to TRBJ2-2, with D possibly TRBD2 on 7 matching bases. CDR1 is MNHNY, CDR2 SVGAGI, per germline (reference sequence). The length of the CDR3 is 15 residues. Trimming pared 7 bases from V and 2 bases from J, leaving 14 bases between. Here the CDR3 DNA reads TGTGCCAGCACCCCCCGGGGGGCTAACACCGGGGAGCTGTTTTTT. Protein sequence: CASTPRGANTGELFF.

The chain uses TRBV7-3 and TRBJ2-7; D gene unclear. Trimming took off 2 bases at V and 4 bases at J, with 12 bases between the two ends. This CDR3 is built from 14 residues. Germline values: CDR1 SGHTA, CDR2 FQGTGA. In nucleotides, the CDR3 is TGTGCCAGCAGCTTAGAGCTAGTCGTGTACGAGCAGTACTTC. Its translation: CASSLELVVYEQYF.

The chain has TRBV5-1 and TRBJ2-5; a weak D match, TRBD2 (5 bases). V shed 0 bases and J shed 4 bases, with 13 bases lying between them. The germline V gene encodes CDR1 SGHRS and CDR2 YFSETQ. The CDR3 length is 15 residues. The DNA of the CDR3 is TGCGCCAGCAGCTTGGCCGGGGTCGAGATAGAGACCCAGTACTTC. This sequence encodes CASSLAGVEIETQYF.

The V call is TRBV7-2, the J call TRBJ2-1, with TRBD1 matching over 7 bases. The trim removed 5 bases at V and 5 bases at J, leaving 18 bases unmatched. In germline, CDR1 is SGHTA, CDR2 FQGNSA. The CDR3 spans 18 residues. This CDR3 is CASSHRQGGWVLDNEQFF. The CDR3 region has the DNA TGTGCCAGCAGCCACCGACAGGGCGGATGGGTATTGGACAATGAGCAGTTCTTC.